What follows are 23 T cell receptor beta chains derived from one specimen sequenced in a study of spatial heterogeneity in lung cancer. Time point specified: sample taken at primary tumor resection. TCRdb re-called the 5' RACE reads through MiXCR, storing one row per CDR3 protein. Found here are 35,000 to 45,000 distinct CDR3 sequences, roughly 5.2% of them singletons; the top ten hold around 25%. The sample consisted of PBMCs, taken at surgery. The receptor source for this set is a female donor with early-stage non-small cell lung cancer.

This clonotype was observed at least ten times. The CDR3 protein is CASSLLGAYDTEAFF. CDR3 sequence (DNA): TGTGCCAGCAGCTTACTAGGGGCCTACGACACTGAAGCTTTCTTT. The V and J genes are TRBV5-6 and TRBJ1-1; a possible D gene is TRBD1 (5 bases). Germline-derived CDR1 and CDR2 are SGHDT and YYEEEE. Between the trimmed V and J ends, which lost 2 bases and 3 bases, there was a span of 14 bases. The CDR3 has 15 amino acids.

This clonotype was detected ten times or more. This chain uses TRBV27 with TRBJ2-7, with 8 bases fitting TRBD1. V lost 2 bases to trimming and J lost 3 bases; unmatched junction nucleotides: 6. The CDR3 contains 15 residues. Germline V CDR1 and CDR2: MNHEY, SMNVEV (reference sequence). The CDR3 reads CASSLKGQGNYEQYF. The CDR3 nucleotides are TGTGCCAGCAGTTTAAAAGGACAGGGAAACTACGAGCAGTACTTC.

The V call is TRBV19, the J call TRBJ1-2, with TRBD1 matching over 10 bases. The length of the CDR3 is 15 residues. Trimming at V came to 7 bases and at J to 0 bases, leaving 5 bases not matched to a gene. Germline CDR1 reads LNHDA; CDR2 reads SQIVND (reference sequence). CDR3 loop: CASIGTGEANYGYTF. The DNA of the CDR3 is TGTGCCAGTATCGGGACAGGGGAGGCTAACTATGGCTACACCTTC. The variable domain in full, with the rest retrieved from reference TRBV19 and TRBJ1-2, is DGGITQSPKYLFRKEGQNVTLSCEQNLNHDAMYWYRQDPGQGLRLIYYSQIVNDFQKGDIAEGYSVSREKKESFPLTVTSAQKNPTAFYLCASIGTGEANYGYTFGSGTRLTVV.

This chain links TRBV11-3 with TRBJ2-3; 12 nucleotides line up with TRBD2. The CDR3 has 19 residues. With 3 bases clipped from V and 7 bases from J, the junction kept 17 bases outside the gene matches. The germline V gene encodes CDR1 SGHNT and CDR2 YENEEA. The DNA for the CDR3 is TGTGCCAGCAGCTTCGGACTAGCGGGGATTCGACCGACCGATAATACGCAGTATTTT. It codes for CASSFGLAGIRPTDNTQYF.

The chain joins TRBV5-1 to TRBJ2-5; the match to TRBD1 covers 8 bases. With 2 bases clipped from V and 5 bases from J, the junction kept 5 bases outside the gene matches. The CDR3 sequence is 14 residues long. The germline gives CDR1 SGHRS, CDR2 YFSETQ. CDR3 residues: CASSFQGAEETQYF. The CDR3, as DNA: TGCGCCAGCAGCTTCCAGGGGGCGGAGGAGACCCAGTACTTC.

V usage is TRBV5-4 and J usage is TRBJ2-1; tentatively, D is TRBD1 (6 bases). The CDR3 extends over 12 amino acids. Deletions cut 5 bases from V and 15 bases from J, with 18 bases between. CDR1 is SGHNT and CDR2 is YYREEE in the germline V gene (reference sequence). The CDR3 sequence is CASSLWTEGRFF. The CDR3 DNA reads TGTGCCAGCAGTCTCTGGACAGAAGGGCGGTTCTTC.

The sample holds a few counts of this clonotype. The chain combines TRBV30 with TRBJ2-5; D gene uncertain. Looked up from germline, CDR1 is GTSNPN and CDR2 is SVGIG (reference sequence). The CDR3 is 14 amino acids. The V and J ends lost 2 bases and 5 bases respectively, with 15 bases between them. The CDR3 DNA reads as TGTGCCTGGAGTACCCTGGGGAAAGTGGAGACCCAGTACTTC. Translated, it gives CAWSTLGKVETQYF.

This clonotype has ten or more counts. The chain recombines TRBV5-1 with TRBJ2-1; D call uncertain. Germline CDR1 is SGHRS and CDR2 is YFSETQ. V lost 4 bases and J 6 bases, leaving 5 bases between the germline ends. The CDR3 consists of 11 residues. The CDR3 sequence: CASSPGNEQFF. The CDR3 DNA sequence: TGCGCCAGCAGCCCCGGCAATGAGCAGTTCTTC.

This clonotype was recorded at least ten times. The CDR3 region has the DNA TGTGCCAGCAGCCCCCAGGGGGGGGGTTACACCGGGGAGCTGTTTTTT. This gives the protein CASSPQGGGYTGELFF. The chain is built from TRBV7-2 and TRBJ2-2; D may be TRBD1 or TRBD2 (7 bases each). Between the trimmed V and J ends, which lost 5 bases and 3 bases, there was a span of 16 bases. The CDR3 has 16 amino acids. The germline V gene has CDR1 SGHTA and CDR2 FQGNSA.

This clonotype was counted between two and nine times. The chain has TRBV18 and TRBJ2-1; 11 nucleotides agree with TRBD2. Per germline, CDR1 KGHSH and CDR2 LQKENI. With V trimmed by 1 base and J by 6 bases, 14 bases remained unmatched. The CDR3 consists of 19 residues. This CDR3 is CASSPLASGGTTISNEQFF. CDR3 nucleotides: TGTGCCAGCTCACCACTGGCTAGCGGGGGGACCACTATTAGCAATGAGCAGTTCTTC. Together with reference TRBV18 and TRBJ2-1, the CDR3 gives the full variable domain: NAGVMQNPRHLVRRRGQEARLRCSPMKGHSHVYWYRQLPEEGLKFMVYLQKENIIDESGMPKERFSAEFPKEGPSILRIQQVVRGDSAAYFCASSPLASGGTTISNEQFFGPGTRLTVL.

This clonotype was seen a handful of times. This chain joins TRBV2 and TRBJ1-1; D call uncertain. Germline CDR1 SNHLY, CDR2 FYNNEI. There are 14 residues in the CDR3. Deletions cut 4 bases from V and 5 bases from J, with 14 bases between. CDR3 residues: CASSARQTGTEAFF. The CDR3 nucleotides read TGTGCCAGCAGTGCAAGACAAACGGGGACTGAAGCTTTCTTT.

This clonotype occurred many times. The chain couples TRBV5-1 to TRBJ1-1, with D possibly matching TRBD1 (5 bases). The CDR3 extends over 15 amino acids. Trimming shortened V by 3 bases and J by 0 bases, and 12 bases separated the two germline ends. In germline, CDR1 is SGHRS, CDR2 YFSETQ. For the CDR3, the DNA is TGCGCCAGCAGCTCCTCAGGGTTTGTGAACACTGAAGCTTTCTTT. Amino acids: CASSSSGFVNTEAFF.

The CDR3 region is CASRPIEGGRETQYF. The CDR3 coding sequence is TGTGCCAGCAGACCTATTGAAGGGGGCCGAGAGACCCAGTACTTC. The V gene is TRBV7-8, the J gene TRBJ2-5; TRBD1 matches 7 bases. This CDR3 has 15 amino acids. The junction had 11 bases not matched to a gene; V was cut back by 6 bases and J by 4 bases. Per the germline V gene, CDR1 is SGHVS and CDR2 is FQNEAQ.

In this sample, this clonotype turned up a few times. The rearrangement uses TRBV15 and TRBJ2-3; a possible D gene is TRBD2 (5 bases). Germline V gene lookup returns CDR1 LNHNV and CDR2 YYDKDF (reference sequence). Trimming stripped 1 base from V and 1 base from J, with 18 bases between. This CDR3 is built from 18 residues. CDR3 bases: TGTGCCACCAGCAGAGGCAACCCTAGCTGGAGAGGCACAGATACGCAGTATTTT. Its translation is CATSRGNPSWRGTDTQYF.

This clonotype was counted at least ten times. The CDR3 bases are TGTGCCAGCAGCTTGAAGGGTAATGAAAAACTGTTTTTT. Translated, it gives CASSLKGNEKLFF. The chain has TRBV5-4 and TRBJ1-4; D gene unclear. The CDR3 contains 13 residues. V was clipped by 1 base and J by 4 bases, with 5 bases between them. Germline V lookup: CDR1 SGHNT, CDR2 YYREEE (reference sequence).

This clonotype was recorded many times. V and J are TRBV28 and TRBJ2-1; D remains unclear. Germline V gene sequence: CDR1 MDHEN, CDR2 SYDVKM. V shed 4 bases and J shed 7 bases, with 5 bases lying between them. This CDR3 contains 11 residues. The CDR3 region is CASSYGNEQFF. The CDR3 DNA follows: TGTGCCAGCAGTTATGGGAATGAGCAGTTCTTC.

This clonotype was detected many times. The rearrangement joins TRBV7-3 to TRBJ2-5; D not certain. This CDR3 spans 13 amino acids. The ends were cut back, 6 bases at V and 7 bases at J, with 15 bases in the middle. CDR1 and CDR2 (germline): SGHTA, FQGTGA. This CDR3 is CASSTQAGATQYF. The CDR3, as DNA: TGTGCCAGCAGTACCCAGGCCGGAGCGACCCAGTACTTC. The full variable domain, rest sourced from reference TRBV7-3 and TRBJ2-5, is GAGVSQTPSNKVTEKGKYVELRCDPISGHTALYWYRQSLGQGPEFLIYFQGTGAADDSGLPNDRFFAVRPEGSVSTLKIQRTERGDSAVYLCASSTQAGATQYFGPGTRLLVL.

This clonotype was seen at least ten times. The chain has TRBV4-1 and TRBJ2-1, with 13 bases identical to TRBD2. The V and J ends lost 5 bases and 7 bases, in that order; junction bases with no gene match: 8. This CDR3 is built from 16 residues. Germline CDR1 MGHRA, CDR2 YSYEKL. The CDR3 sequence is CASSVPGLAGPNEQFF. The DNA of the CDR3 is TGCGCCAGCAGCGTTCCGGGACTAGCGGGGCCGAATGAGCAGTTCTTC.

This clonotype was detected ten times or more. This sequence joins TRBV27 and TRBJ2-7; D is undetermined. Per germline, CDR1 MNHEY and CDR2 SMNVEV (reference sequence). V lost 8 bases to trimming and J lost 0 bases, with 17 bases between them. The CDR3 consists of 15 residues. The CDR3 sequence: CASRIRPDSSYEQYF. The CDR3 DNA reads TGTGCCAGCCGAATCAGGCCCGATAGCTCCTACGAGCAGTACTTC.

This clonotype occurred a few times. The chain combines TRBV5-6 with TRBJ1-2, with TRBD1 matching 7 bases. V lost 3 bases to trimming and J lost 7 bases; unmatched junction nucleotides: 9. The CDR3 runs 14 residues. CDR1 is SGHDT, CDR2 YYEEEE, per germline. In DNA, the CDR3 is TGTGCCAGCAGCTGGGGGACAGAGAGAAGTGGCTACACCTTC. This codes for CASSWGTERSGYTF. The complete variable domain, with remaining parts taken from reference TRBV5-6 and TRBJ1-2, reads DAGVTQSPTHLIKTRGQQVTLRCSPKSGHDTVSWYQQALGQGPQFIFQYYEEEERQRGNFPDRFSGHQFPNYSSELNVNALLLGDSALYLCASSWGTERSGYTFGSGTRLTVV.

The chain combines TRBV5-4 with TRBJ2-2; the match to TRBD2 covers 8 bases. There are 16 residues in the CDR3. Per the germline V gene, CDR1 is SGHNT and CDR2 is YYREEE (reference sequence). The V segment lost 4 bases and the J segment 1 base; nucleotides outside the gene matches: 6. CDR3 sequence (DNA): TGTGCCAGCAGCGGGAGGACTAGCCGGAACACCGGGGAGCTGTTTTTT. Residues: CASSGRTSRNTGELFF.

The V and J genes are TRBV12-5 and TRBJ2-7; D unresolved. Germline V gene lookup returns CDR1 LGHNT and CDR2 FRNRAP. The CDR3 totals 10 residues. In nucleotides, the CDR3 is TGTGCCGTTGACTTCTACGAGCAGTACTTC. Its protein is CAVDFYEQYF.

This clonotype was picked up many times. The gene calls are TRBV20-1 and TRBJ1-2, with D possibly being TRBD1 (5 bases). Germline CDR1 reads DFQATT; CDR2 reads SNEGSKA (reference sequence). CDR3 length: 13 residues. Trimming left V 6 bases short and J 4 bases short, with 15 bases between. The CDR3 sequence: CSARVGPSYGYTF. In DNA form, the CDR3 reads TGCAGTGCCAGGGTGGGGCCCTCCTATGGCTACACCTTC.